This TCR beta chain was captured in a study of molecular identifiers for immune sequencing clone quantification. Study summary: The replicate experiment used RNA from approximately 20,000 or 100,000 naive CD8 cells. This RNA was split into five aliquots, and four of them were sequenced. Regarding the study as a whole: Among about 1 million naive cells, as was reported, spiked Jurkat TCR RNA from one cell was detectable.

This clonotype has at least ten counts. As yet, its antigen is unknown. Methods described previously, with TCR primers listed, were used for bulk TCR libraries. One entry per CDR3 protein results from TCRdb running MiXCR on the PCR reads. The sample lists approximately 500,000 distinct CDR3 sequences, about a fifth seen once, with under 0.85% in the top ten. Using a CD8+CD4-CCR7+CD45RA+ phenotype, naive CD8 T cells were sorted. This CDR3 has 15 residues. The germline CDR1 and CDR2 sequences are MNHEY and SMNVEV (reference sequence). With V trimmed by 2 bases and J by 1 base, 3 bases remained unmatched.

V gene TRBV27 combines with J gene TRBJ2-3, with 7 nucleotides matching TRBD1. This sequence was found in a human donor in good health. Some libraries in this study had Jurkat cell RNA spiked in. The sample consisted of naive CD8+ T cells from blood, with Jurkat cell RNA spiked in. As for subset: FACS-sorted CD8+CD4-CCR7+CD45RA+ naive T cells. The CDR3 spells CASSLEGAGTDTQYF. Here the CDR3 DNA reads TGTGCCAGCAGTTTAGAGGGGGCCGGCACAGATACGCAGTATTTT.